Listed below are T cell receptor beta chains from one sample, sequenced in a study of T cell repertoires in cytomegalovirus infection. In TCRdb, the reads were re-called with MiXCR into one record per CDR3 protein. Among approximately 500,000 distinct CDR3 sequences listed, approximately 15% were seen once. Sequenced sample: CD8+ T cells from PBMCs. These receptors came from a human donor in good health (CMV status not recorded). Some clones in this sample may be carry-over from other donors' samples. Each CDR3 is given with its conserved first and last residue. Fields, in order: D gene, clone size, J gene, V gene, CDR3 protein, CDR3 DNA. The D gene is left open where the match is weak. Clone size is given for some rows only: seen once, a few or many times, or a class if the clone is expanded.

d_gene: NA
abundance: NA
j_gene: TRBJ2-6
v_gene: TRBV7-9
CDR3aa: CASRQLTGWEANVLTF
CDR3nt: TGTGCCAGCAGACAACTAACAGGGTGGGAGGCCAACGTCCTGACTTTC

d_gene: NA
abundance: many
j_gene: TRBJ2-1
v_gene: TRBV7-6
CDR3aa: CASRSIGANEQFF
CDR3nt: TGTGCCAGCAGATCGATCGGGGCTAATGAGCAGTTCTTC

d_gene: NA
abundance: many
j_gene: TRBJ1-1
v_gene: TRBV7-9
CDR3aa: CASSLGRSAEAFF
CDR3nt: TGTGCCAGCAGCTTAGGACGCAGCGCTGAAGCTTTCTTT

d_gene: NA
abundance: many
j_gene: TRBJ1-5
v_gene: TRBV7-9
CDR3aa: CASSLGPGGEGNQPQHF
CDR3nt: TGTGCCAGCAGCTTAGGACCGGGGGGTGAGGGCAATCAGCCCCAGCATTTT

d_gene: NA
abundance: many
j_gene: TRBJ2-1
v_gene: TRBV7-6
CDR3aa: CASSLAELRGEQFF
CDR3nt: TGTGCCAGCAGCTTAGCGGAGCTAAGGGGTGAGCAGTTCTTC

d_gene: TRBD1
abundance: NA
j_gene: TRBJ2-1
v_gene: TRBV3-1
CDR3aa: CASSQDGTGWTYNEQFF
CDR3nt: TGTGCCAGCAGCCAAGATGGGACAGGGTGGACCTACAATGAGCAGTTCTTC

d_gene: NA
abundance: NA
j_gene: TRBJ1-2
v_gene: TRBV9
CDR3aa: CASSVVAGAGVNYGYTF
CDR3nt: TGTGCCAGCAGCGTAGTGGCAGGGGCCGGGGTAAACTATGGCTACACCTTC

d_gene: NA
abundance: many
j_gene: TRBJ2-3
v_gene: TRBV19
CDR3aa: CASSGADTQYF
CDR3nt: TGTGCCAGTAGCGGCGCAGATACGCAGTATTTT

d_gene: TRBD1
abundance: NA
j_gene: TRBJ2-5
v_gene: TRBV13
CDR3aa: CASSYYRGDGAETQYF
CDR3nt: TGTGCCAGCAGCTATTACAGGGGAGACGGTGCAGAGACCCAGTACTTC

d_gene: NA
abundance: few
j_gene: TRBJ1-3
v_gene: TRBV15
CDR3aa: CATSRPFSGGRVSGNTIYF
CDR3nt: TGTGCCACCAGCAGGCCCTTTTCCGGGGGCAGAGTCTCCGGAAACACCATATATTTT

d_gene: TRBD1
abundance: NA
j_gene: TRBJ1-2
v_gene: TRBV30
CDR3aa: CAWNPGQGMYGYTF
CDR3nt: TGTGCCTGGAATCCGGGACAGGGGATGTACGGCTACACCTTC

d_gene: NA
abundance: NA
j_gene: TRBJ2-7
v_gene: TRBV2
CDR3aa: CASSAPDGTYEQYF
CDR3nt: TGTGCCAGCAGCGCCCCCGATGGCACCTACGAGCAGTACTTC

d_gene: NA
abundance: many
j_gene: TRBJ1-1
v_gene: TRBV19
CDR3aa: CASSPARQTNTEAFF
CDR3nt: TGTGCCAGTAGTCCAGCCCGACAAACAAACACTGAAGCTTTCTTT

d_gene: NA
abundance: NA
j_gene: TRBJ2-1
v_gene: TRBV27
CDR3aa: CASSFGGIEQFF
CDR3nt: TGTGCCAGCAGTTTTGGGGGGATTGAGCAGTTCTTC

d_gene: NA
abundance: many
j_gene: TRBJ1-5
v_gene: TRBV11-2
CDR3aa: CASRGEAARGQPQHF
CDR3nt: TGTGCCAGCAGGGGAGAGGCGGCCCGTGGACAGCCCCAGCATTTT

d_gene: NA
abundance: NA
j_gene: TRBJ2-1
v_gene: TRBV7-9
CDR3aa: CASSARVNEQFF
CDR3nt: TGTGCCAGCAGCGCCAGGGTCAATGAGCAGTTCTTC

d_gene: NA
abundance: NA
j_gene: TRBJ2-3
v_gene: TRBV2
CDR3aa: CASSQMDTQYF
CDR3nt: TGTGCCAGCAGCCAGATGGATACGCAGTATTTT

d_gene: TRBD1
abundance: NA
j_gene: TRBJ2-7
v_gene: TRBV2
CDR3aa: CASSIGQAASYEQYF
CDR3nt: TGTGCCAGCAGTATCGGACAGGCGGCCTCCTACGAGCAGTACTTC

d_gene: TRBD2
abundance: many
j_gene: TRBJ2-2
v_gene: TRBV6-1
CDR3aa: CASSVGGSPTGELFF
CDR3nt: TGTGCCAGCAGTGTGGGGGGGAGCCCCACCGGGGAGCTGTTTTTT

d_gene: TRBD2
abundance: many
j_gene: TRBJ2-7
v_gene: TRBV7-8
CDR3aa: CASSFGAGDSYEQYF
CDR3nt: TGTGCCAGCAGCTTTGGAGCGGGGGACTCCTACGAGCAGTACTTC

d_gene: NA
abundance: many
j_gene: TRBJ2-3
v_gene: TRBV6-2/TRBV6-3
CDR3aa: CASMRRRDTDTQYF
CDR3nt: TGTGCCAGCATGCGGAGACGGGACACAGATACGCAGTATTTT

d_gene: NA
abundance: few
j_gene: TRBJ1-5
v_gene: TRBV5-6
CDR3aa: CASSRRRWVVGQPQHF
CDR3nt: TGTGCCAGCAGCCGACGAAGGTGGGTTGTCGGTCAGCCCCAGCATTTT

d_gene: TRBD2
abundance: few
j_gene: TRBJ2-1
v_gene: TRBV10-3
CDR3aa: CAITETSGRGGEQFF
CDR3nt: TGTGCCATCACCGAGACTAGCGGGAGGGGGGGTGAGCAGTTCTTC

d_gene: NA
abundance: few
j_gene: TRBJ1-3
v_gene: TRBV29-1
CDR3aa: CSVEEGVGPGNTIYF
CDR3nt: TGCAGCGTTGAGGAGGGTGTGGGGCCTGGAAACACCATATATTTT

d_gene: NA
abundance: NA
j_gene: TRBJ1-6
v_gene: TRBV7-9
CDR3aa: CASSPPGDQRNSPLHF
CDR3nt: TGTGCCAGCAGCCCCCCGGGGGATCAACGAAATTCACCCCTCCACTTT

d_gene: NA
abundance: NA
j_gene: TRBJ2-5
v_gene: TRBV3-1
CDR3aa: CASSQESSKIETQYF
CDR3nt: TGTGCCAGCAGCCAAGAGAGTAGCAAAATAGAGACCCAGTACTTC

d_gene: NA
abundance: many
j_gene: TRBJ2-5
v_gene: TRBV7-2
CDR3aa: CASSRRQVAQETQYF
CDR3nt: TGTGCCAGCAGCCGTCGACAGGTAGCACAAGAGACCCAGTACTTC